Reported below is one TCR beta chain. The sample belongs to a study of Ad26.COV2.S vaccination and SARS-CoV-2 variants. Described treatment: about 20 received Ad26.COV2.S at low or high dose, single or two shots; several received placebo; per-sample allocation not given. Following the first vaccine or placebo injection, samples were taken on day 63. Here immunoSEQ multiplex PCR was the method, and the copy in TCRdb shows in-frame clones only, minus some. The sample yields about 370,000 clones, about 89% seen once. V was pared by 5 bases and J by 11 bases, with 15 bases between. Germline CDR1 and CDR2: SEHNR and FQNEAQ (reference sequence). The CDR3 runs to 12 residues.

The clonotype comes from a person aged 18-60 years who received the Ad26.COV2.S COVID-19 vaccine or a placebo. The chain links TRBV7-9 to TRBJ1-1; D is possibly TRBD1 (5 bases). Source: peripheral blood, taken in a trial of Ad26.COV2.S vaccine versus placebo. CDR3 sequence reads: CASSPPGGSAFF. The DNA for the CDR3 is TGTGCCAGCAGCCCGCCTGGGGGGTCTGCTTTCTTT.